These 5 T cell receptor beta chains were all obtained from the same sample, sequenced in a study of blood T cells in healthy people across ages. A sample-barcoded 5' primer and a J-beta primer mix were used in a second PCR of roughly 7 to 11 cycles. TCRdb passed the 5' RACE reads through MiXCR, listing each CDR3 protein once. The sample carries under 2,000,000 distinct CDR3 sequences, less than 50% recorded once. Source material: blood. The receptors come from a woman aged 35 to 49 in good health.

This clonotype was observed a handful of times. CDR3 DNA: TGTGCCAGCAGCTTATATTCAGGCGAGGTTGAGACCCAGTACTTC. This sequence encodes CASSLYSGEVETQYF. The J gene is TRBJ2-5, the V gene TRBV7-2; D is ambiguous. Trimming stripped 2 bases from V and 5 bases from J, with 15 bases between. This CDR3 has 15 amino acids. Germline loops: CDR1 SGHTA, CDR2 FQGNSA.

This clonotype was seen more than once but under ten times. This chain uses TRBV7-2 with TRBJ1-2; 7 bases match TRBD1. The CDR3 covers 13 residues. Trimming cost V 6 bases and J 8 bases; bases outside gene matches: 9. The germline V gene encodes CDR1 SGHTA and CDR2 FQGNSA. The CDR3 reads CASRRQGTDGYTF. The DNA for the CDR3 is TGTGCCAGCAGACGACAGGGAACAGACGGCTACACCTTC.

Many counts were recorded for this clonotype. The chain links TRBV3-1 to TRBJ2-5, with unresolved D. The CDR3 totals 12 residues. V was cut by 3 bases and J by 4 bases, with 6 bases left in between. The germline CDR1 and CDR2 sequences are LGHDT and YNNKEL (reference sequence). CDR3 in DNA: TGTGCCAGCAGCCAGGTTCGAGAGACCCAGTACTTC. This gives the protein CASSQVRETQYF.

The rearrangement links TRBV15 to TRBJ2-7, with 10 bases matching TRBD2. V shed 0 bases and J 8 bases; nucleotides not matched to a gene: 10. The germline V gene encodes CDR1 LNHNV and CDR2 YYDKDF (reference sequence). The CDR3 has 16 residues. CDR3 sequence: CATSRDTSGASGQQYF. As DNA, the CDR3 is TGTGCCACCAGCAGAGATACTAGCGGGGCTTCAGGACAGCAGTACTTC.

This chain connects TRBV5-1 to TRBJ1-6, with TRBD1 identical over 9 bases. Germline CDR1 is SGHRS and CDR2 is YFSETQ. Trimming cost V 4 bases and J 7 bases; bases outside gene matches: 3. The CDR3 has 14 amino acids. The CDR3 region is CASSNGQGNSPLHF. Here the CDR3 DNA reads TGCGCCAGCAGCAACGGACAGGGGAATTCACCCCTCCACTTT.